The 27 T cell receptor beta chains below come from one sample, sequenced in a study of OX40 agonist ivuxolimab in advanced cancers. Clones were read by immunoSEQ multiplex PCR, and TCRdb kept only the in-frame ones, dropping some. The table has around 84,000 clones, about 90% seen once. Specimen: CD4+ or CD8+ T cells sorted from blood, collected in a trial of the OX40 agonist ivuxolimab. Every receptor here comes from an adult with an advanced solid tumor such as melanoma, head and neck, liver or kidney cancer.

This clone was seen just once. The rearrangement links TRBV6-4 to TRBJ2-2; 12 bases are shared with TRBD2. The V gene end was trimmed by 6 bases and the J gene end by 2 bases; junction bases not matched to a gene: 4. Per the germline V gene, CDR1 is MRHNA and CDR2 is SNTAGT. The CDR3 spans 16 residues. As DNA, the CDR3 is TGTGCCAGCAGCTCACTAGCGGGAGGCAACACCGGGGAGCTGTTTTTT. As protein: CASSSLAGGNTGELFF.

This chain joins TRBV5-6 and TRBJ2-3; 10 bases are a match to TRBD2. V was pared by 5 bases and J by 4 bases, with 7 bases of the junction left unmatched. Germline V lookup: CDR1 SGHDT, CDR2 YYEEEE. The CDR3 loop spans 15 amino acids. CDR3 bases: TGTGCCAGCAGGTCTCTAGCGGGAGTCGCAGATACGCAGTATTTT. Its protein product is CASRSLAGVADTQYF.

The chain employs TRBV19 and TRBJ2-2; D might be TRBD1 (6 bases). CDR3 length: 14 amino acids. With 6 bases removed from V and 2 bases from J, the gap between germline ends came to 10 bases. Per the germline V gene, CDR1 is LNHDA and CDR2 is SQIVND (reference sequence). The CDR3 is CASSPGTNTGELFF. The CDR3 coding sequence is TGTGCCAGTAGCCCCGGGACAAACACCGGGGAGCTGTTTTTT.

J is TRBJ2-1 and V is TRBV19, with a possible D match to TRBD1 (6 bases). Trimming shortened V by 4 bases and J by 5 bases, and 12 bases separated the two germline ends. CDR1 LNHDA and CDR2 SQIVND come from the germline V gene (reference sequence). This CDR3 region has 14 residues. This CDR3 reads CASSTTGANNEQFF. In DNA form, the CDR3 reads TGTGCCAGTAGTACGACAGGAGCAAACAATGAGCAGTTCTTC. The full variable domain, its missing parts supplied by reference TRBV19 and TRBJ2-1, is DGGITQSPKYLFRKEGQNVTLSCEQNLNHDAMYWYRQDPGQGLRLIYYSQIVNDFQKGDIAEGYSVSREKKESFPLTVTSAQKNPTAFYLCASSTTGANNEQFFGPGTRLTVL.

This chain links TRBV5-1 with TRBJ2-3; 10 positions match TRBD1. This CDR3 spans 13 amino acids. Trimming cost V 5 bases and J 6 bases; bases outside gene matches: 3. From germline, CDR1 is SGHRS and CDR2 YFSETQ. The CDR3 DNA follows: TGCGCCAGCAGGACAGGGGGCGCGGATACGCAGTATTTT. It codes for CASRTGGADTQYF.

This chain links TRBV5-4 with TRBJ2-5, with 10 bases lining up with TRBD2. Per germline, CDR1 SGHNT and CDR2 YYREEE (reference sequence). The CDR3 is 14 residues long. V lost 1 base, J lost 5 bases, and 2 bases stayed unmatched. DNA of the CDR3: TGTGCCAGCAGCTTGATTAGCGGGGGGGAGACCCAGTACTTC. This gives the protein CASSLISGGETQYF.

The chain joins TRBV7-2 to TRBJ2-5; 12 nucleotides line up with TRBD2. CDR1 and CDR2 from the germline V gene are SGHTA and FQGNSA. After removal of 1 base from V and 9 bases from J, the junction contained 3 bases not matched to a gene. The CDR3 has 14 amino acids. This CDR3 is CASSLEASGRAQYF. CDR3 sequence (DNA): TGTGCCAGCAGCTTAGAGGCTAGCGGGAGGGCCCAGTACTTC.

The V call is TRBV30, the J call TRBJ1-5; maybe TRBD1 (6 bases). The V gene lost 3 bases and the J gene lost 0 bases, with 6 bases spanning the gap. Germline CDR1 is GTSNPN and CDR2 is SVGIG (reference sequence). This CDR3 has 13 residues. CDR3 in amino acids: CAWRGGSNQPQHF. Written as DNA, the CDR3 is TGTGCCTGGAGAGGGGGTAGCAATCAGCCCCAGCATTTT.

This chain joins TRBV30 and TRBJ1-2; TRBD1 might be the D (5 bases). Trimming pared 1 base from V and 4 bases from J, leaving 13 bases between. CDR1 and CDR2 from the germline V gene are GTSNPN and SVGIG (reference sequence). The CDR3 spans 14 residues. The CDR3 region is CAWSAAGARYGYTF. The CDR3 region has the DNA TGTGCCTGGAGTGCAGCCGGGGCCCGCTATGGCTACACCTTC.

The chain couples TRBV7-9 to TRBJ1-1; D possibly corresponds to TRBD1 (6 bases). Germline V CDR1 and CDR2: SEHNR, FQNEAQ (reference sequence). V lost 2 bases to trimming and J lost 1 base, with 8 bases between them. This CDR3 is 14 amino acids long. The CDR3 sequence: CASSLQGQNTEAFF. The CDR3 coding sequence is TGTGCCAGCAGCTTACAGGGGCAGAACACTGAAGCTTTCTTT.

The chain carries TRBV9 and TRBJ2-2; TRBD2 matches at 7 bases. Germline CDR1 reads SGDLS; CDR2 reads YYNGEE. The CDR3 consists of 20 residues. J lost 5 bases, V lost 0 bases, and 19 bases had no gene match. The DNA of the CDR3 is TGTGCCAGCAGCGTAGAAGGTTGGGCGTGGGAGGGCCTGGGGACCGGGGAGCTGTTTTTT. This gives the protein CASSVEGWAWEGLGTGELFF. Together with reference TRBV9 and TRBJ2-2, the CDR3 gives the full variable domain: DSGVTQTPKHLITATGQRVTLRCSPRSGDLSVYWYQQSLDQGLQFLIQYYNGEERAKGNILERFSAQQFPDLHSELNLSSLELGDSALYFCASSVEGWAWEGLGTGELFFGEGSRLTVL.

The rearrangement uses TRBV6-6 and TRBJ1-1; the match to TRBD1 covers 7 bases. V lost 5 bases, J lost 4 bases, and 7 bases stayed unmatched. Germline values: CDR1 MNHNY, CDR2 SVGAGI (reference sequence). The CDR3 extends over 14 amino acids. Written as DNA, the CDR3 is TGTGCCAGCAGTACCTCAGGGGGGGCCACTGAAGCTTTCTTT. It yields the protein CASSTSGGATEAFF.

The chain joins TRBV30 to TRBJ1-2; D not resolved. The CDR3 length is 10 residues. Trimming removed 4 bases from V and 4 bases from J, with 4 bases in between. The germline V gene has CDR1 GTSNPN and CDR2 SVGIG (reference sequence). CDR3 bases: TGTGCCTGGAAGATCTATGGCTACACCTTC. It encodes CAWKIYGYTF.

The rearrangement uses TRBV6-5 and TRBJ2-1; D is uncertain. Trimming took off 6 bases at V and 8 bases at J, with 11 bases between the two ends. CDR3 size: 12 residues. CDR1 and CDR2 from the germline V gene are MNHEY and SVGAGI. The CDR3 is CASSLLGDEQFF. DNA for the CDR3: TGTGCCAGCAGCCTCCTTGGCGATGAGCAGTTCTTC.

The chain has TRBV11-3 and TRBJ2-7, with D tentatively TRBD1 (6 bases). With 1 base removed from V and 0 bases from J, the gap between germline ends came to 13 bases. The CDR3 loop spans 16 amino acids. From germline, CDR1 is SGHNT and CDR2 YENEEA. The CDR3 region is CASSLGPQGISYEQYF. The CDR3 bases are TGTGCCAGCAGCTTAGGGCCCCAGGGGATCTCCTACGAGCAGTACTTC. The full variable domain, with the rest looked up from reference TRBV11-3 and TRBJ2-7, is EAGVVQSPRYKIIEKKQPVAFWCNPISGHNTLYWYLQNLGQGPELLIRYENEEAVDDSQLPKDRFSAERLKGVDSTLKIQPAELGDSAVYLCASSLGPQGISYEQYFGPGTRLTVT.

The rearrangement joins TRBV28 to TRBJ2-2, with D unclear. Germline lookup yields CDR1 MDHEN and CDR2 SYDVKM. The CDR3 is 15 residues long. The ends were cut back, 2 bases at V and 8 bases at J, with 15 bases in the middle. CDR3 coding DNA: TGTGCCAGCAGTTTAATTATGGGAAGGATTGGGGAGCTGTTTTTT. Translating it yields CASSLIMGRIGELFF. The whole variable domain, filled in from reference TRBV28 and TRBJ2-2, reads DVKVTQSSRYLVKRTGEKVFLECVQDMDHENMFWYRQDPGLGLRLIYFSYDVKMKEKGDIPEGYSVSREKKERFSLILESASTNQTSMYLCASSLIMGRIGELFFGEGSRLTVL.

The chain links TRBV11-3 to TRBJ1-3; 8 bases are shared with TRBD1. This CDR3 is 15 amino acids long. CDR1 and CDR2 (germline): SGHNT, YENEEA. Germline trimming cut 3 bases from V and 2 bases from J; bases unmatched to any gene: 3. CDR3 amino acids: CASSLTGDPGNTIYF. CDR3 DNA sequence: TGTGCCAGCAGCTTGACAGGGGATCCTGGAAACACCATATATTTT. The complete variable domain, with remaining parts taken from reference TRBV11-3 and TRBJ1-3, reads EAGVVQSPRYKIIEKKQPVAFWCNPISGHNTLYWYLQNLGQGPELLIRYENEEAVDDSQLPKDRFSAERLKGVDSTLKIQPAELGDSAVYLCASSLTGDPGNTIYFGEGSWLTVV.

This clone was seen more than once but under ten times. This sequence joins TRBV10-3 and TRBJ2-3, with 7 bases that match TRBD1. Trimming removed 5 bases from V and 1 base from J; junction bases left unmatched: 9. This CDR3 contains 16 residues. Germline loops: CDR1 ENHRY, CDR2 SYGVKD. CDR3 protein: CAISRADRAGTDTQYF. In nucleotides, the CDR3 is TGTGCCATCAGTAGGGCCGACAGGGCGGGCACAGATACGCAGTATTTT.

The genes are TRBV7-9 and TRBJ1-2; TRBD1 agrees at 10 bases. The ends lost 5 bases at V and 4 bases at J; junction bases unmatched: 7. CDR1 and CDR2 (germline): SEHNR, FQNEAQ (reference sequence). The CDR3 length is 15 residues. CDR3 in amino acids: CASSSRTGGFYGYTF. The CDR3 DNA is TGTGCCAGCAGCAGCAGGACAGGGGGTTTCTATGGCTACACCTTC.

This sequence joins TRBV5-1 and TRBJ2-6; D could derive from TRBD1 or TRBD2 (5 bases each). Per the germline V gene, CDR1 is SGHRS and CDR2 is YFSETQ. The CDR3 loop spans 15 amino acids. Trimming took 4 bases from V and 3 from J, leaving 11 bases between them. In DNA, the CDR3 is TGCGCCAGCAGCCCCTCTGGGGGTGGGGCCAACGTCCTGACTTTC. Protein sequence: CASSPSGGGANVLTF.

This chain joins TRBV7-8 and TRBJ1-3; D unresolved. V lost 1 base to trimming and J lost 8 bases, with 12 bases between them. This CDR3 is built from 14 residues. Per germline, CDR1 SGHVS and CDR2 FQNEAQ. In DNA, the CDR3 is TGTGCCAGCAGCTTAGGGAACAACTTTGACACCATATATTTT. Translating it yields CASSLGNNFDTIYF.

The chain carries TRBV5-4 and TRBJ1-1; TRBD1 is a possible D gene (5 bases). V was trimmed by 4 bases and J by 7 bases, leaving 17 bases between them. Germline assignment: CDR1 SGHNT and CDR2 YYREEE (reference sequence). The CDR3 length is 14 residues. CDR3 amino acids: CASSPDITGGEAFF. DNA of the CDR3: TGTGCCAGCAGCCCCGACATAACGGGGGGTGAAGCTTTCTTT.

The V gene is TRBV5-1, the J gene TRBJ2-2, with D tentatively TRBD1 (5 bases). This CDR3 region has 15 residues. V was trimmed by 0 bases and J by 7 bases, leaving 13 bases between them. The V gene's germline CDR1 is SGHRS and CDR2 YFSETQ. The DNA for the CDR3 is TGCGCCAGCAGCTTGGAGGGGTCCCAGGGCGGGGAGCTGTTTTTT. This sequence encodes CASSLEGSQGGELFF.

The CDR3 bases are TGTGCCAGCAGCTTATCCCTCGATTCTCTCGAGCAGTACTTC. Translation: CASSLSLDSLEQYF. The chain carries TRBV7-2 and TRBJ2-7; D gene unclear. Per the germline V gene, CDR1 is SGHTA and CDR2 is FQGNSA. The CDR3 consists of 14 residues. V was clipped by 2 bases and J by 6 bases, with 14 bases between them.

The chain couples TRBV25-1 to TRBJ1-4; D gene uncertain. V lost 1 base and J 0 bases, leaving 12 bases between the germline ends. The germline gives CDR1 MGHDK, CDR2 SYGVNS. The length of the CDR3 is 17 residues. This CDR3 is CASSEWVAPATNEKLFF. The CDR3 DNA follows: TGTGCCAGCAGTGAATGGGTCGCCCCAGCAACTAATGAAAAACTGTTTTTT.

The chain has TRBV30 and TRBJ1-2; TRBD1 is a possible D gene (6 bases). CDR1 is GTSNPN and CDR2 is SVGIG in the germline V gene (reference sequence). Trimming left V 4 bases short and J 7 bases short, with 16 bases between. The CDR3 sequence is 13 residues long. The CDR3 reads CAWIPGGLFGYTF. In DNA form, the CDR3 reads TGTGCCTGGATACCCGGGGGCTTGTTTGGCTACACCTTC.

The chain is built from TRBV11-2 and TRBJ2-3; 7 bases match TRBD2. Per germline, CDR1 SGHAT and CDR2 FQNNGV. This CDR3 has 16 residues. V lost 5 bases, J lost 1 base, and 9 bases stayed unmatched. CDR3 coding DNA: TGTGCCAGCAGCGAACGTCGGGAGGCCCGCACAGATACGCAGTATTTT. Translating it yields CASSERREARTDTQYF. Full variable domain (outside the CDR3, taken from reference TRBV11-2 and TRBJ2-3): EAGVAQSPRYKIIEKRQSVAFWCNPISGHATLYWYQQILGQGPKLLIQFQNNGVVDDSQLPKDRFSAERLKGVDSTLKIQPAKLEDSAVYLCASSERREARTDTQYFGPGTRLTVL.